Listed here is a single TCR beta chain. This sample was included in a study of graft-versus-host responses after intestinal transplantation. V was pared by 3 bases and J by 1 base, with 8 bases between. The CDR3 covers 14 residues. CDR1 and CDR2 (germline): SGHTA, FQGTGA. TCRdb keeps only in-frame clones here, not all; method: immunoSEQ multiplex PCR. The data show approximately 10,000 clones, over 75% seen once. This receptor was taken from a human patient who received an intestinal transplant, so some T cells may come from the graft donor. Sequencing used PBMCs, obtained 230 to 250 days after intestinal transplant. The chain has TRBV7-3 and TRBJ2-3, with D unclear. CDR3 protein: CASSFSGGTDTQYF. CDR3 sequence (DNA): TGTGCCAGCAGCTTCAGTGGGGGCACAGATACGCAGTATTTT.